Presented here are 18 T cell receptor beta chains from one specimen sequenced in a study of blood T cell repertoires in COVID-19. Sequencing used immunoSEQ multiplex PCR; TCRdb keeps in-frame clones, though not all of them. Of about 220,000 clones listed, more than 65% were seen once; the top ten hold 9.7%. The sample was peripheral blood. These receptors came from a man between 50 and 59 years old with active or convalescent COVID-19.

The chain has TRBV6-6 and TRBJ1-1; D is undetermined. Germline loops: CDR1 MNHNY, CDR2 SVGAGI (reference sequence). CDR3 size: 13 residues. V gave up 5 bases and J gave up 7 bases, with 14 bases separating them. The CDR3 nucleotides read TGTGCCAGCAGTCCCCCGGGGAAGCATGAAGCTTTCTTT. This gives the protein CASSPPGKHEAFF.

The chain couples TRBV4-1 to TRBJ2-1, with D possibly TRBD1 on 5 matching bases. The CDR3 has 15 amino acids. V gave up 1 base and J gave up 2 bases, with 9 bases separating them. Germline assignment: CDR1 MGHRA and CDR2 YSYEKL. CDR3 sequence (DNA): TGCGCCAGCAGCCAAGCCTCCAGGGCCTACAATGAGCAGTTCTTC. Its protein is CASSQASRAYNEQFF.

The CDR3 DNA sequence: TGTGCCAGCAGCCAAGTAAAGCGGTCAACACTCTACAATGAGCAGTTCTTC. Protein product: CASSQVKRSTLYNEQFF. This chain links TRBV4-2 with TRBJ2-1; D is perhaps TRBD2 (5 bases). Germline CDR1 reads LGHNA; CDR2 reads YNFKEQ. V was clipped by 1 base and J by 3 bases, with 16 bases between them. The CDR3 runs 17 residues.

The V and J genes are TRBV24-1 and TRBJ2-1, with D possibly being TRBD1 (6 bases). V lost 0 bases and J 8 bases, leaving 10 bases between the germline ends. The CDR3 contains 14 residues. Germline CDR1 is KGHDR and CDR2 is SFDVKD. The CDR3 loop is CATSDLRAGDEQFF. For the CDR3, the DNA is TGTGCCACCAGTGATTTGAGGGCAGGGGATGAGCAGTTCTTC.

The chain is built from TRBV5-5 and TRBJ2-3; 13 bases are shared with TRBD2. Germline V CDR1 and CDR2: SGHKS, YYEKEE (reference sequence). J gave up 5 bases and V 1 base, and 7 bases lay outside the gene matches. This CDR3 contains 17 residues. CDR3 in amino acids: CASSLMGTSGVIDTQYF. CDR3 nucleotide sequence: TGTGCCAGCAGCTTGATGGGGACTAGCGGGGTAATAGATACGCAGTATTTT.

The chain is built from TRBV11-2 and TRBJ2-7; D uncertain. The V gene lost 0 bases and the J gene lost 4 bases, with 10 bases spanning the gap. Per the germline V gene, CDR1 is SGHAT and CDR2 is FQNNGV. The CDR3 sequence is 14 residues long. This CDR3 reads CASSLEAGWYEQYV. CDR3 nucleotide sequence: TGTGCCAGCAGCTTAGAGGCAGGTTGGTACGAGCAGTACGTC.

The J gene is TRBJ1-2, the V gene TRBV28, with no clear D. Deletions cut 6 bases from V and 2 bases from J, with 16 bases between. CDR1 is MDHEN and CDR2 is SYDVKM in the germline V gene. The CDR3 runs 15 residues. This CDR3 is CASSSNPGRNYGYTF. CDR3 coding DNA: TGTGCCAGCAGCTCGAACCCAGGAAGGAACTATGGCTACACCTTC.

A few counts support this clone. The J gene is TRBJ1-6, the V gene TRBV5-4; D unresolved. This CDR3 comprises 14 residues. The V gene's germline CDR1 is SGHNT and CDR2 YYREEE (reference sequence). Trimming removed 2 bases from V and 5 bases from J, with 8 bases in between. CDR3 residues: CASSFKSDNSPLHF. Written as DNA, the CDR3 is TGTGCCAGCAGCTTTAAAAGCGATAATTCACCCCTCCACTTT.

The CDR3 DNA reads TGTGCCAGCAGTTACCCCGGGGTCGAGCAGTACGTC. Its protein product is CASSYPGVEQYV. This chain uses TRBV6-2 or TRBV6-3 with TRBJ2-7; D is possibly TRBD2 (5 bases). Per germline, CDR1 MNHEY and CDR2 SVGEGT. The V and J ends lost 2 bases and 6 bases respectively, with 8 bases between them. The CDR3 has 12 residues.

V and J are TRBV27 and TRBJ2-1; D is perhaps TRBD2 (5 bases). Germline lookup yields CDR1 MNHEY and CDR2 SMNVEV (reference sequence). The CDR3 runs 15 residues. Trimming shortened V by 5 bases and J by 9 bases, and 20 bases separated the two germline ends. The CDR3 DNA sequence: TGTGCCAGCAGTCCTACTGCCGGGATGGGTGGTGAGCAGTTCTTC. Protein: CASSPTAGMGGEQFF.

The chain joins TRBV19 to TRBJ1-4; 7 positions match TRBD1. The germline gives CDR1 LNHDA, CDR2 SQIVND (reference sequence). The V gene end was trimmed by 7 bases and the J gene end by 10 bases; junction bases not matched to a gene: 6. The CDR3 length is 12 residues. The CDR3 DNA reads TGTGCCAGTAACCTCCAGGGGGGAAAACTGTTTTTT. This codes for CASNLQGGKLFF.

This clone has only a few counts. The chain uses TRBV3-1 (or the pseudogene TRBV3-2) and TRBJ2-1; 9 bases match TRBD2. CDR1 and CDR2 from the germline V gene are LGHDT and YNNKEL (reference sequence). V shed 3 bases, J shed 6 bases, and the junction held 6 bases outside the gene matches. The CDR3 has 15 residues. CDR3 amino acids: CASSHIAGVSNEQFF. The CDR3 DNA is TGTGCCAGCAGCCATATAGCGGGAGTAAGCAATGAGCAGTTCTTC.

This chain connects TRBV4-3 to TRBJ2-3; the D gene is possibly TRBD2 (6 bases). This CDR3 is 12 amino acids long. The germline V gene encodes CDR1 LGHNA and CDR2 YSLEER. The V end was cut by 0 bases, the J end by 10 bases, with 8 bases between. The CDR3 nucleotides read TGCGCCAGCAGCCAAGAAGGGACTGCGCAGTATTTT. This encodes CASSQEGTAQYF.

The rearrangement joins TRBV5-5 to TRBJ1-3; D call uncertain. V lost 4 bases and J 0 bases, leaving 5 bases between the germline ends. CDR1 and CDR2 from the germline V gene are SGHKS and YYEKEE (reference sequence). The CDR3 runs to 13 residues. In nucleotides, the CDR3 is TGTGCCAGCAGCCCAGACTCTGGAAACACCATATATTTT. Translating it yields CASSPDSGNTIYF.

This sequence joins TRBV9 and TRBJ1-4; tentatively, D is TRBD1 (6 bases). The CDR3 consists of 16 residues. Germline CDR1 SGDLS, CDR2 YYNGEE. The ends were cut back, 2 bases at V and 2 bases at J, with 13 bases in the middle. Here the CDR3 DNA reads TGTGCCAGCAGCGTGCAGGGAGGGGGGACTAATGAAAAACTGTTTTTT. Its translation: CASSVQGGGTNEKLFF.

The chain has TRBV6-2 or TRBV6-3 and TRBJ1-2; D is perhaps TRBD1 (5 bases). V lost 2 bases to trimming and J lost 3 bases, with 10 bases between them. Germline CDR1 reads MNHEY; CDR2 reads SVGEGT. The CDR3 totals 14 residues. The CDR3 nucleotides read TGTGCCAGCAGTTACCTGGGGCGCGACTATGGCTACACCTTC. It codes for CASSYLGRDYGYTF.

This chain links TRBV9 with TRBJ2-3; 9 bases fit TRBD2. Trimming cost V 4 bases and J 1 base; bases outside gene matches: 10. This CDR3 is built from 17 residues. Per germline, CDR1 SGDLS and CDR2 YYNGEE. DNA for the CDR3: TGTGCCAGCAGCCCCGGGGCTAGCGGGATGGGCACAGATACGCAGTATTTT. This translates into CASSPGASGMGTDTQYF.

V usage is TRBV5-4 and J usage is TRBJ1-1; no firm D call. V gave up 4 bases and J gave up 1 base, with 8 bases separating them. This CDR3 is 13 amino acids long. The V gene's germline CDR1 is SGHNT and CDR2 YYREEE (reference sequence). The CDR3 DNA reads as TGTGCCAGCAGCCCTAACCGGAACACTGAAGCTTTCTTT. Translation: CASSPNRNTEAFF.